The following is a T cell receptor (beta chain) sequence with its context. Original analysis: Reference gene primer amplification in the assay estimated nucleated cell counts. Only in-frame clones appear in the TCRdb table, and some are missing; sequencing was by immunoSEQ multiplex PCR. That table supplies the V and J calls and clone size; D and trimming were determined from the DNA. The data hold about 240,000 clones, with 65% to 85% observed a single time. The data are from a study of blood T cell repertoires in COVID-19. Overall study: COVID-19 samples from acute and convalescent phases originated in the United States, Italy and Spain. Sources were T cells, B-cell-depleted T cells, or PBMCs; the material itself was cDNA or gDNA.

The germline CDR1 and CDR2 sequences are SEHNR and FQNEAQ (reference sequence). The CDR3 extends over 15 amino acids. V was pared by 5 bases and J by 4 bases, with 6 bases of the junction left unmatched. Sequencing input: peripheral blood. This TCR was sampled from a human donor in a cohort sampled during active COVID-19. V and J are TRBV7-9 and TRBJ1-3; 9 positions agree with TRBD1. DNA of the CDR3: TGTGCCAGCAGCAGAGCTACAGGGGGCGGAAACACCATATATTTT. Translating gives CASSRATGGGNTIYF.